The 22 T cell receptor beta chains below all came from one sample that was sequenced in a study of blood T cell repertoires in COVID-19. Clones were read by immunoSEQ multiplex PCR, and TCRdb kept only the in-frame ones, dropping some. Among about 170,000 clones, around 85% were seen once, and the ten largest hold less than 8%. Sequenced sample: peripheral blood. These receptors were taken from an elderly man with COVID-19, enrolled during active disease.

The rearrangement links TRBV11-3 to TRBJ1-2; D is unresolved. Trimming took 3 bases from V and 7 from J, leaving 12 bases between them. The length of the CDR3 is 13 residues. Germline lookup yields CDR1 SGHNT and CDR2 YENEEA. CDR3 coding DNA: TGTGCCAGCAGCTTGAGCAACACGGGTGGCTACACCTTC. Translating gives CASSLSNTGGYTF.

The chain couples TRBV6-5 to TRBJ1-2, with TRBD1 as a possible D gene (5 bases). Germline V gene data show CDR1 as MNHEY and CDR2 as SVGAGI. V lost 8 bases to trimming and J lost 3 bases, with 13 bases between them. CDR3 size: 13 residues. The CDR3 nucleotides are TGTGCCAGCCATGCCAGGGTCGACTATGGCTACACCTTC. This gives the protein CASHARVDYGYTF.

CDR3 amino acids: CATSDPGTPYNEQFF. The CDR3 coding sequence is TGTGCCACCAGTGACCCCGGGACTCCCTACAATGAGCAGTTCTTC. This sequence joins TRBV24-1 and TRBJ2-1; tentatively, D is TRBD2 (6 bases). CDR1 and CDR2 (germline): KGHDR, SFDVKD. CDR3 length: 15 amino acids. V lost 4 bases and J lost 2, with 11 bases in between.

The chain couples TRBV28 to TRBJ2-3; maybe TRBD1 (7 bases). Germline V gene lookup returns CDR1 MDHEN and CDR2 SYDVKM. This CDR3 has 14 amino acids. The V end was cut by 2 bases, the J end by 4 bases, with 10 bases between. CDR3 sequence reads: CASSLARGADTQYF. CDR3 nucleotide sequence: TGTGCCAGCAGTTTAGCCAGGGGGGCAGATACGCAGTATTTT.

This chain connects TRBV6-2 or TRBV6-3 to TRBJ1-4, with D unresolved. Between the trimmed V and J ends, which lost 2 bases and 4 bases, there was a span of 20 bases. This CDR3 is built from 18 residues. CDR1 and CDR2 from the germline V gene are MNHEY and SVGEGT. CDR3: CASSYPDTAGIGNEKLFF. The DNA for the CDR3 is TGTGCCAGCAGTTACCCAGACACGGCCGGGATCGGTAATGAAAAACTGTTTTTT.

This clone was picked up a small number of times. This sequence joins TRBV12-3 or TRBV12-4 and TRBJ2-1; TRBD1 aligns across 7 bases. The trim removed 3 bases at V and 5 bases at J, leaving 1 base unmatched. CDR3 size: 13 residues. The CDR3 sequence is CASSFTGDNEQFF. DNA for the CDR3: TGTGCCAGCAGTTTCACAGGGGACAATGAGCAGTTCTTC.

This chain joins TRBV13 and TRBJ2-1; 7 positions match TRBD1. Germline lookup yields CDR1 PRHDT and CDR2 FYEKMQ (reference sequence). Trimming removed 7 bases from V and 9 bases from J; junction bases left unmatched: 6. The CDR3 consists of 12 residues. The CDR3 nucleotides read TGTGCCAGCATCGACAGGGATCGTGAGCAGTTCTTC. Translated: CASIDRDREQFF.

This clone was counted once. CDR3 protein: CASTREQGPVNTEAFF. The CDR3 coding sequence is TGTGCCAGCACTCGGGAACAGGGGCCTGTGAACACTGAAGCTTTCTTT. The chain carries TRBV2 and TRBJ1-1, with 7 bases aligning to TRBD1. This CDR3 has 16 amino acids. The V gene end was trimmed by 7 bases and the J gene end by 0 bases; junction bases not matched to a gene: 11. CDR1 SNHLY and CDR2 FYNNEI come from the germline V gene. The variable domain in full, completed from reference TRBV2 and TRBJ1-1, reads EPEVTQTPSHQVTQMGQEVILRCVPISNHLYFYWYRQILGQKVEFLVSFYNNEISEKSEIFDDQFSVERPDGSNFTLKIRSTKLEDSAMYFCASTREQGPVNTEAFFGQGTRLTVV.

CDR3 DNA: TGTGCCAGCAGCTTTCTACAGACAGGCACAGATACGCAGTATTTT. It encodes CASSFLQTGTDTQYF. The chain uses TRBV5-6 and TRBJ2-3, with a tentative D call TRBD1 (5 bases). Trimming removed 2 bases at V and 1 base at J, with 11 bases between. Per the germline V gene, CDR1 is SGHDT and CDR2 is YYEEEE. The CDR3 consists of 15 residues.

The V call is TRBV11-2, the J call TRBJ2-3, with 9 bases fitting TRBD2. The CDR3 contains 15 residues. Losses at the gene ends were 5 bases for V and 5 bases for J; bases not matched to a gene: 8. CDR1 SGHAT and CDR2 FQNNGV come from the germline V gene. As DNA, the CDR3 is TGTGCCAGCAGCCAAAGCGGGGGGCGGGGAGATACGCAGTATTTT. Translating it yields CASSQSGGRGDTQYF.

The chain couples TRBV18 to TRBJ2-5, with D possibly matching TRBD2 (6 bases). Trimming cost V 2 bases and J 2 bases, with 21 bases left between them. The CDR3 is 18 residues long. Germline assignment: CDR1 KGHSH and CDR2 LQKENI. In DNA, the CDR3 is TGTGCCAGCTCACCAGTCGTTGGGACCGGGGGTTCGCAAGAGACCCAGTACTTC. This sequence encodes CASSPVVGTGGSQETQYF. Complete variable domain (other parts from reference TRBV18 and TRBJ2-5): NAGVMQNPRHLVRRRGQEARLRCSPMKGHSHVYWYRQLPEEGLKFMVYLQKENIIDESGMPKERFSAEFPKEGPSILRIQQVVRGDSAAYFCASSPVVGTGGSQETQYFGPGTRLLVL.

This clone was detected only a few times. V and J are TRBV10-3 and TRBJ2-1; D is ambiguous. The germline CDR1 and CDR2 sequences are ENHRY and SYGVKD. This CDR3 comprises 11 residues. V lost 5 bases, J lost 8 bases, and 7 bases lay in between. The CDR3 DNA reads as TGTGCCATCAGTCTCCGGGATGAGCAGTTCTTC. It codes for CAISLRDEQFF.

The chain joins TRBV28 to TRBJ1-1; no firm D call. Germline-derived CDR1 and CDR2 are MDHEN and SYDVKM. V lost 5 bases and J 7 bases, leaving 11 bases between the germline ends. The CDR3 has 12 residues. Here the CDR3 DNA reads TGTGCCAGCAGTCCCCCCAGTCGTGAAGCTTTCTTT. This translates into CASSPPSREAFF.

The chain uses TRBV5-1 and TRBJ2-7; TRBD1 aligns across 12 bases. This CDR3 region has 15 residues. Trimming took 1 base from V and 6 from J; bases not matched to a gene: 5. Germline assignment: CDR1 SGHRS and CDR2 YFSETQ. In nucleotides, the CDR3 is TGCGCCAGCAGCTTGTCCGGGACAGGGGGCTCCGAGCAGTACTTC. Residues: CASSLSGTGGSEQYF. The variable domain in full, with the rest retrieved from reference TRBV5-1 and TRBJ2-7, is KAGVTQTPRYLIKTRGQQVTLSCSPISGHRSVSWYQQTPGQGLQFLFEYFSETQRNKGNFPGRFSGRQFSNSRSEMNVSTLELGDSALYLCASSLSGTGGSEQYFGPGTRLTVT.

The chain has TRBV7-9 and TRBJ1-1; the D is unclear. Germline values: CDR1 SEHNR, CDR2 FQNEAQ (reference sequence). The length of the CDR3 is 16 residues. V was pared by 6 bases and J by 0 bases, with 17 bases between. The DNA of the CDR3 is TGTGCCAGCAGTAGTTCCCTGGGCTACATGAACACTGAAGCTTTCTTT. As protein: CASSSSLGYMNTEAFF.

V and J are TRBV29-1 and TRBJ1-5; D might be TRBD1 (5 bases). The CDR3 is made up of 12 amino acids. Between the trimmed V and J ends, which lost 4 bases and 4 bases, there was a span of 8 bases. The V gene's germline CDR1 is SQVTM and CDR2 ANQGSEA. The CDR3: CSVGQRNQPQHF. CDR3 coding DNA: TGCAGCGTTGGACAGAGAAATCAGCCCCAGCATTTT. The full variable domain, its missing parts supplied by reference TRBV29-1 and TRBJ1-5, is SAVISQKPSRDICQRGTSLTIQCQVDSQVTMMFWYRQQPGQSLTLIATANQGSEATYESGFVIDKFPISRPNLTFSTLTVSNMSPEDSSIYLCSVGQRNQPQHFGDGTRLSIL.

The DNA for the CDR3 is TGTGCCAGCATCAGTTCCGAGCGGGCGCCATATGGCTACACCTTC. It yields the protein CASISSERAPYGYTF. The rearrangement links TRBV2 to TRBJ1-2; D is undetermined. The V end was cut by 7 bases, the J end by 5 bases, with 20 bases between. CDR3 length equals 15 residues. CDR1 and CDR2 from the germline V gene are SNHLY and FYNNEI.

The V and J genes are TRBV12-3 or TRBV12-4 and TRBJ2-3; D not resolved. This CDR3 comprises 11 residues. Trimming pared 6 bases from V and 2 bases from J, leaving 3 bases between. CDR3 DNA sequence: TGTGCCAGCAGCAACACAGATACGCAGTATTTT. Amino acids: CASSNTDTQYF.

The V call is TRBV5-1, the J call TRBJ2-7; a weak D match, TRBD2 (6 bases). The V gene lost 7 bases and the J gene lost 1 base, with 12 bases spanning the gap. CDR1 is SGHRS, CDR2 YFSETQ, per germline. The CDR3 is made up of 13 amino acids. CDR3 coding DNA: TGCGCCAGCGGCGGGACGGGTTCCTACGAGCAGTACTTC. It encodes CASGGTGSYEQYF.

The genes are TRBV4-1 and TRBJ1-2; 8 nucleotides agree with TRBD1. The V gene's germline CDR1 is MGHRA and CDR2 YSYEKL. This CDR3 has 15 amino acids. Germline trimming cut 2 bases from V and 5 bases from J; bases unmatched to any gene: 7. The CDR3 sequence is CASSQSDRGPYGYTF. The CDR3 DNA reads TGCGCCAGCAGCCAATCAGACAGGGGCCCTTATGGCTACACCTTC.

The chain carries TRBV18 and TRBJ2-3, with no clear D. V gave up 3 bases and J gave up 0 bases, with 7 bases separating them. CDR1 and CDR2 (germline): KGHSH, LQKENI. CDR3 length: 14 residues. This CDR3 is CASSPGPSTDTQYF. CDR3 sequence (DNA): TGTGCCAGCTCACCTGGGCCAAGCACAGATACGCAGTATTTT.

The V gene is TRBV6-5, the J gene TRBJ2-3; 13 nucleotides match TRBD2. Per the germline V gene, CDR1 is MNHEY and CDR2 is SVGAGI. V lost 4 bases to trimming and J lost 1 base; unmatched junction nucleotides: 2. This CDR3 is built from 16 residues. The CDR3 DNA follows: TGTGCCAGCAGTTGGGGGACTAGCGGGGGCACAGATACGCAGTATTTT. This codes for CASSWGTSGGTDTQYF.